This section outlines one T cell receptor (beta chain) sequence together with its context. This CDR3 has 11 residues. CDR1 is MDHEN and CDR2 is SYDVKM in the germline V gene. V lost 11 bases and J 6 bases, leaving 14 bases between the germline ends. The data belong to a study of blood T cell repertoires in COVID-19. In the study overall: Collection of acute and convalescent COVID-19 samples took place in the United States, Italy and Spain.

Assay: immunoSEQ multiplex PCR; the TCRdb copy retains only in-frame clones and omits some. The repertoire holds about 270,000 clones, with 80% to 95% as singletons. Enrollees, roughly 18 to 90 years old, lived in about two dozen US areas. The clonotype comes from a man aged 40-55 years who had been exposed to COVID-19. The chain has TRBV28 and TRBJ2-7, with a tentative D call TRBD2 (6 bases). Sequenced: PBMCs or T cells enriched from blood (not recorded which). CDR3 nucleotide sequence: TGTGCCTGGGGACGGGGGAGCGAGCAGTACTTC. It is translated as CAWGRGSEQYF.